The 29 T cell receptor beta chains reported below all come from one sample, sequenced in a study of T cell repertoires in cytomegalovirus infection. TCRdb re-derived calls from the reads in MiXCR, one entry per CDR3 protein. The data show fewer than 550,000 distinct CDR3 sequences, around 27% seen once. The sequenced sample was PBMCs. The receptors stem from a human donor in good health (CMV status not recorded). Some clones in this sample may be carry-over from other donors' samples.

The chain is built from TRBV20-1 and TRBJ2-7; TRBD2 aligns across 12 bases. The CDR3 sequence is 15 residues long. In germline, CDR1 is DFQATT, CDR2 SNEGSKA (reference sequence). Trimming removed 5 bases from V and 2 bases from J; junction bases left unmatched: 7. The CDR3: CSAPDLAGGPYEQYV. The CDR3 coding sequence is TGCAGTGCTCCGGACCTAGCGGGAGGGCCCTACGAGCAGTACGTC.

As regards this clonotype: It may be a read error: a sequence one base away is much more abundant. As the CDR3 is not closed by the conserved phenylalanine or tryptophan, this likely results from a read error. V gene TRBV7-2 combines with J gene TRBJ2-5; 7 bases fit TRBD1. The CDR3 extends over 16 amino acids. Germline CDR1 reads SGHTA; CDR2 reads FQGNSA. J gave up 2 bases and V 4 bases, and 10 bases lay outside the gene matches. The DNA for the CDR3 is TGTGCCAGCAGCTCCTGGGTTCCGGGACAGCAAGAGACCCAGTACTAC. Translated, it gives CASSSWVPGQQETQYY.

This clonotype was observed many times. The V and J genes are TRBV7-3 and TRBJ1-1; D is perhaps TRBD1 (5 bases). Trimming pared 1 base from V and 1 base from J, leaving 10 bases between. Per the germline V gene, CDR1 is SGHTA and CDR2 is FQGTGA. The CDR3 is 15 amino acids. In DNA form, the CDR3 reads TGTGCCAGCAGCTTAAACTCAGGGCCGAACACTGAAGCTTTCTTT. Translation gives CASSLNSGPNTEAFF. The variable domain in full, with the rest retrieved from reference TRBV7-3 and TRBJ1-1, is GAGVSQTPSNKVTEKGKYVELRCDPISGHTALYWYRQSLGQGPEFLIYFQGTGAADDSGLPNDRFFAVRPEGSVSTLKIQRTERGDSAVYLCASSLNSGPNTEAFFGQGTRLTVV.

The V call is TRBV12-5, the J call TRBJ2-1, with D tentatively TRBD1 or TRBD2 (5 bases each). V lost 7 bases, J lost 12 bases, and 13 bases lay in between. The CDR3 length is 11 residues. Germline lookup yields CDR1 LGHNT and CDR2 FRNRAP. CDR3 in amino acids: CASALGPMQFF. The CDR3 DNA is TGTGCTAGTGCCCTGGGACCCATGCAGTTCTTC.

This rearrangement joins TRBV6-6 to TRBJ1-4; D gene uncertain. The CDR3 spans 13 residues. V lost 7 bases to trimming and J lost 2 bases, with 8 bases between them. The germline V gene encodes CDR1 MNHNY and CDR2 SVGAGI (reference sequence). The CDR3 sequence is CASILRTNEKLFF. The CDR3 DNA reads TGTGCCAGCATTCTACGGACTAATGAAAAACTGTTTTTT.

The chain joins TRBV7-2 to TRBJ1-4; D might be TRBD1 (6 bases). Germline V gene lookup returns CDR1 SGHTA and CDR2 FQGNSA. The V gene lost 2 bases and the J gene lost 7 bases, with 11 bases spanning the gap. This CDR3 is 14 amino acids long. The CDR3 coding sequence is TGTGCCAGCAGCTTAAACAGGGTTACTGAAAAACTGTTTTTT. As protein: CASSLNRVTEKLFF.

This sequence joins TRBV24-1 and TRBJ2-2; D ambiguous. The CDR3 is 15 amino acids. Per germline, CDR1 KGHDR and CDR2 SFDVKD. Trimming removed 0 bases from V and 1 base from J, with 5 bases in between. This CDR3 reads CATSDLTRNTGELFF. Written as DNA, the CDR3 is TGTGCCACCAGTGATTTGACGAGGAACACCGGGGAGCTGTTTTTT.

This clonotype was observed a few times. CDR3 loop: CASSKGQGDPYEQYF. CDR3 nucleotides: TGCGCCAGCAGCAAGGGACAGGGGGACCCCTACGAGCAGTACTTC. V gene TRBV4-1 combines with J gene TRBJ2-7; 11 bases line up with TRBD1. Germline lookup yields CDR1 MGHRA and CDR2 YSYEKL. There are 15 residues in the CDR3. V lost 5 bases and J lost 2; bases outside the gene matches: 5.

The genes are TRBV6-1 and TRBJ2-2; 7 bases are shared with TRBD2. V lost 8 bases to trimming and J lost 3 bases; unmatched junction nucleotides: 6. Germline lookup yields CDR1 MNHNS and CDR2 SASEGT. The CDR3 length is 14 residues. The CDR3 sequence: CASGRGWDTGELFF. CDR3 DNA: TGTGCCAGCGGGAGGGGCTGGGACACCGGGGAGCTGTTTTTT.

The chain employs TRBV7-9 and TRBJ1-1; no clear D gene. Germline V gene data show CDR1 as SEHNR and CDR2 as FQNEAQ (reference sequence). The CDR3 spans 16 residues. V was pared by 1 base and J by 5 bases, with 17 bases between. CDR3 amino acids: CASSLEAVQTGTEAFF. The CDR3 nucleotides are TGTGCCAGCAGCTTAGAAGCGGTCCAAACGGGGACTGAAGCTTTCTTT. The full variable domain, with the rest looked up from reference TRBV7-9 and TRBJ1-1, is DTGVSQNPRHKITKRGQNVTFRCDPISEHNRLYWYRQTLGQGPEFLTYFQNEAQLEKSRLLSDRFSAERPKGSFSTLEIQRTEQGDSAMYLCASSLEAVQTGTEAFFGQGTRLTVV.

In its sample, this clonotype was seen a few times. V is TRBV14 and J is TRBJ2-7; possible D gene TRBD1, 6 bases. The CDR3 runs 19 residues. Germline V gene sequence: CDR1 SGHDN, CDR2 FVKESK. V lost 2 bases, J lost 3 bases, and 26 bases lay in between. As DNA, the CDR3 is TGTGCCAGCAGCCAATCATCCTGGGCAGGGGATGTCGGGGTCTACGAGCAGTACTTC. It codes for CASSQSSWAGDVGVYEQYF. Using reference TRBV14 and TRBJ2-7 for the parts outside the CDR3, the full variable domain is EAGVTQFPSHSVIEKGQTVTLRCDPISGHDNLYWYRRVMGKEIKFLLHFVKESKQDESGMPNNRFLAERTGGTYSTLKVQPAELEDSGVYFCASSQSSWAGDVGVYEQYFGPGTRLTVT.

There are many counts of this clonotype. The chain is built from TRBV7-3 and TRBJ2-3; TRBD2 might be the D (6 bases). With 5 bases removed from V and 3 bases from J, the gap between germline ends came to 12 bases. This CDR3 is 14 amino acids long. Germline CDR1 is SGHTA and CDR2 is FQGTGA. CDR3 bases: TGTGCCAGCAGCCCCGGGACTTCGACAGATACGCAGTATTTT. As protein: CASSPGTSTDTQYF.

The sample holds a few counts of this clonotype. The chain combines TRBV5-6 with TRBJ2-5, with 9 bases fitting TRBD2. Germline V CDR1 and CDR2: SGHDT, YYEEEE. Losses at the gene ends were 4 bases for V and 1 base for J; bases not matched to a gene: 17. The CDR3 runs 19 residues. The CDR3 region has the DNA TGTGCCAGCAGCGAGGGGGCGACTGCCGGGACTAGCTTCCAAGAGACCCAGTACTTC. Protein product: CASSEGATAGTSFQETQYF.

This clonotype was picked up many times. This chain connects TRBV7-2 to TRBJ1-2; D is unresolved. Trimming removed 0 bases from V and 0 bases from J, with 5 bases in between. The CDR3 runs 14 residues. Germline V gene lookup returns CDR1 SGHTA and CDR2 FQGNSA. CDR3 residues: CASSLAGANYGYTF. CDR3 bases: TGTGCCAGCAGCTTAGCAGGAGCTAACTATGGCTACACCTTC.

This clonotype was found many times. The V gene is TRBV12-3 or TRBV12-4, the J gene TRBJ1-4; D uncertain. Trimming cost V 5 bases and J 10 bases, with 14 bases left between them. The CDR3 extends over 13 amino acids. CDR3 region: CASSPGPAGKLFF. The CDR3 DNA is TGTGCCAGCAGTCCCGGGCCGGCTGGAAAACTGTTTTTT.

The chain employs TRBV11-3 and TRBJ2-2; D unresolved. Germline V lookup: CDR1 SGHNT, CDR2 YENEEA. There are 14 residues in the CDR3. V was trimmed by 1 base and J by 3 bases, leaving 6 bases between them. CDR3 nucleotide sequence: TGTGCCAGCAGCTTAGGGTTCGACACCGGGGAGCTGTTTTTT. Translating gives CASSLGFDTGELFF.

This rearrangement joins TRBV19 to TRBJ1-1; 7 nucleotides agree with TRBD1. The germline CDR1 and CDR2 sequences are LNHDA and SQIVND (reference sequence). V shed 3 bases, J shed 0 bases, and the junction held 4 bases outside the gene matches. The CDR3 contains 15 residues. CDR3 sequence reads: CASSITGVVNTEAFF. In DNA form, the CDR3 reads TGTGCCAGTAGTATCACAGGGGTTGTGAACACTGAAGCTTTCTTT.

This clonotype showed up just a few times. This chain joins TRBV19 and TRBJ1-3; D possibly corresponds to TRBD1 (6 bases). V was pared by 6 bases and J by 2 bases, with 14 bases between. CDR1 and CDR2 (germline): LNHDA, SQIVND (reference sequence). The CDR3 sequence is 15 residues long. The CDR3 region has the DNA TGTGCCAGTAGCCACGACAGGTTCCCTGGAAACACCATATATTTT. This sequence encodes CASSHDRFPGNTIYF.

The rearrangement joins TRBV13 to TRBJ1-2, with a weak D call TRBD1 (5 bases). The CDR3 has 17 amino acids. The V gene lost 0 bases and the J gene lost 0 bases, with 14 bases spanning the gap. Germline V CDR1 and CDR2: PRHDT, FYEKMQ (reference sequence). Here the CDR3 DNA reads TGTGCCAGCAGCTTAGGGGCCGGGACCTCGACTAACTATGGCTACACCTTC. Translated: CASSLGAGTSTNYGYTF.

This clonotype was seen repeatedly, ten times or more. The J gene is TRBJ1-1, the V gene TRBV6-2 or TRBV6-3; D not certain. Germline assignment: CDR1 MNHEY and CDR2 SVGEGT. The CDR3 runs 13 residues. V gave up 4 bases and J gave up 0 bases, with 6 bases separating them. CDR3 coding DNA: TGTGCCAGCAGTTCCCAGCTGAACACTGAAGCTTTCTTT. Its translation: CASSSQLNTEAFF.

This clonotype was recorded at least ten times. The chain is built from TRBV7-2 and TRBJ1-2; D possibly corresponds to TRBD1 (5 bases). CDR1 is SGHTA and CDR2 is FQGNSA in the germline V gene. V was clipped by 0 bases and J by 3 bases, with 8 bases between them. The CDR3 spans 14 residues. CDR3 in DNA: TGTGCCAGCAGCTTAGCCGGCAGGGACTATGGCTACACCTTC. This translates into CASSLAGRDYGYTF.

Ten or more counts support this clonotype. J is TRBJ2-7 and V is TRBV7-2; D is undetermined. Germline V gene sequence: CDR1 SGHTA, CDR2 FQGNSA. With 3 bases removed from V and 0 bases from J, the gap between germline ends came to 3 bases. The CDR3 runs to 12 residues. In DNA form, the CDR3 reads TGTGCCAGCAGCTTTAGCTCCTACGAGCAGTACTTC. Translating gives CASSFSSYEQYF.

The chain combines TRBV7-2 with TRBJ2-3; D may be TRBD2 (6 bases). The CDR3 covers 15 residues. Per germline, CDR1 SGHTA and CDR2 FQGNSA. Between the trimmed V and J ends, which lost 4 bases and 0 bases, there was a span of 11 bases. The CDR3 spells CASSSLGLSTDTQYF. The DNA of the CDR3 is TGTGCCAGCAGCTCCCTAGGACTAAGCACAGATACGCAGTATTTT.

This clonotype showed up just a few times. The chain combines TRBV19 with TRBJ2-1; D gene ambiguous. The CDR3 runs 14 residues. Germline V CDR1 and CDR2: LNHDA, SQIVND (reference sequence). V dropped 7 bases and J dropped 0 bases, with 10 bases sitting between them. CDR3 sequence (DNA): TGTGCCAGTACCCCGGCCCCCTCCTACAATGAGCAGTTCTTC. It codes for CASTPAPSYNEQFF. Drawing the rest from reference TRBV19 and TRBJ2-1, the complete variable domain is DGGITQSPKYLFRKEGQNVTLSCEQNLNHDAMYWYRQDPGQGLRLIYYSQIVNDFQKGDIAEGYSVSREKKESFPLTVTSAQKNPTAFYLCASTPAPSYNEQFFGPGTRLTVL.

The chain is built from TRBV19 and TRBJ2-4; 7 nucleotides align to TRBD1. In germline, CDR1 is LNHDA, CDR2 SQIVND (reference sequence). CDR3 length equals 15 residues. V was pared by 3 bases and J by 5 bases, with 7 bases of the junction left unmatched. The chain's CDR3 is CASSIRQGWENIQYF. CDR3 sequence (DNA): TGTGCCAGTAGTATCCGACAGGGATGGGAAAACATTCAGTACTTC.

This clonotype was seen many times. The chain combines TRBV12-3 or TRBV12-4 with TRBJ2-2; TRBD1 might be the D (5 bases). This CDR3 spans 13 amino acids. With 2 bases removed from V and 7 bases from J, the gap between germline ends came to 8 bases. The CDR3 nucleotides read TGTGCCAGCAGTTTATTACAGGACGGGGAGCTGTTTTTT. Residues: CASSLLQDGELFF.

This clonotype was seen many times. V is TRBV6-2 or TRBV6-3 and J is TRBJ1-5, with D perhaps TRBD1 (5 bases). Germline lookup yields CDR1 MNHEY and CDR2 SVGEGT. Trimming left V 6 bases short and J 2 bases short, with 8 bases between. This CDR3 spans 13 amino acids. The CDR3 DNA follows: TGTGCCAGCAGGAGAGGGGGCAATCAGCCCCAGCATTTT. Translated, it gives CASRRGGNQPQHF.

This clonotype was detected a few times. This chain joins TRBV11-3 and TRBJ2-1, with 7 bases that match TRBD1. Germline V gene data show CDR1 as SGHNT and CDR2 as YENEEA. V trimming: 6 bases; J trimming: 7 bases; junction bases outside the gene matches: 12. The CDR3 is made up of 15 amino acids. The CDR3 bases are TGTGCCAGCAGTAACCGGGACAGACGATTTAATGAGCAGTTCTTC. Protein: CASSNRDRRFNEQFF.

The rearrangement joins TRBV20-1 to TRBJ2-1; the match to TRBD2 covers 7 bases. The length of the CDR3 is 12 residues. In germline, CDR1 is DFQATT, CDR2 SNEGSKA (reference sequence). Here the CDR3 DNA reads TGCAGCCGGACTAGTGTCTACAATGAGCAGTTCTTC. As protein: CSRTSVYNEQFF.